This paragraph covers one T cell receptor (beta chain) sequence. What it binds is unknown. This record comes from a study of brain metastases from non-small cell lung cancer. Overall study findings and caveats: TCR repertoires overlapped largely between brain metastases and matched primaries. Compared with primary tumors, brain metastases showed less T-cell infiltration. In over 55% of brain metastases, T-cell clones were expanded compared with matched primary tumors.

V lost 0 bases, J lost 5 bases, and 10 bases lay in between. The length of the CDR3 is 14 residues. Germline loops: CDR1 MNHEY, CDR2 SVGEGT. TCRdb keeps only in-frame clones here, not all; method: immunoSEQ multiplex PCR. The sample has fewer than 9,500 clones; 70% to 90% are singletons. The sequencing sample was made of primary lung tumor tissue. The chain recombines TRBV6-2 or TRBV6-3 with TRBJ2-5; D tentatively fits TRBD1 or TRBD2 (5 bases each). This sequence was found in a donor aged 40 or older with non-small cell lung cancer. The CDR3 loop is CASSYSGDAETQYF. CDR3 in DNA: TGTGCCAGCAGTTACTCGGGGGATGCGGAGACCCAGTACTTC.